Listed below are T cell receptor beta chains from one sample, sequenced in a study of cytomegalovirus exposure and HLA in healthy donors. Sequencing was performed with immunoSEQ multiplex PCR; in TCRdb, only in-frame clones are kept and a portion is missing. The table has roughly 110,000 clones, 77% seen once. The sequenced material came from PBMCs. Receptor source: a man in his forties or fifties in good health and CMV-seropositive. CDR3s leave out the opening cysteine and the closing phenylalanine or tryptophan. A D gene is named only where the DNA matches it firmly.

cdr3_aa	v_call	d_call	j_call
ASSPDGEAPEAF	TRBV27	NA	TRBJ1-1
ASSRRIAGGGDTQY	TRBV5-4	TRBD2	TRBJ2-3
ASSTPGLPVEQY	TRBV28	TRBD2	TRBJ2-7
ASSLFVRTTGNTIY	TRBV28	NA	TRBJ1-3
ASSEIRGEKLF	TRBV25-1	NA	TRBJ1-4
ASSHGGSSYNEQF	TRBV7-9	TRBD2	TRBJ2-1
ASSIYRGNSPLH	TRBV19	TRBD1	TRBJ1-6
ASQGQGGNQPQH	TRBV28	TRBD1	TRBJ1-5
ATSRDVGGGSQPQH	TRBV15	NA	TRBJ1-5
ASSLGTPPSTDTQY	TRBV7-6	NA	TRBJ2-3
ASSLRGQGLLETQY	TRBV7-3	TRBD1	TRBJ2-5
ASSSLSKTGNYGYT	TRBV7-2	NA	TRBJ1-2
ASSPFTVRDTGELF	TRBV4-1	NA	TRBJ2-2
ASTAAGTGDEQY	TRBV6-4	TRBD1	TRBJ2-7
ASSISTMNTEAF	TRBV19	NA	TRBJ1-1
ANNRGPHGGELF	TRBV6-4	TRBD1	TRBJ2-2
ASSLVRTSGGQETQY	TRBV7-2	TRBD2	TRBJ2-5
ASSRDRGMSYGYT	TRBV18	TRBD1	TRBJ1-2
ASSLVSVRRLETQY	TRBV7-2	NA	TRBJ2-5
ASSRDAGLNTEAF	TRBV5-6	NA	TRBJ1-1
ASRVHRTGSGNTIY	TRBV2	TRBD1	TRBJ1-3
ASSYSTGEAF	TRBV6-5	NA	TRBJ1-1
ASSELGAGYEQY	TRBV6-1	NA	TRBJ2-7
SVASTGLSTDTQY	TRBV29-1	NA	TRBJ2-3
ASSETGIYSNQPQH	TRBV6-1	NA	TRBJ1-5
ASRREVGTEAF	TRBV12-5	NA	TRBJ1-1
ASSLTTGPEQY	TRBV7-9	TRBD1	TRBJ2-7
ASSPPAGLPSYEQY	TRBV18	TRBD2	TRBJ2-7
ASILTGTGEAF	TRBV2	TRBD1	TRBJ1-1
ATSRDHVQGNSYGYT	TRBV15	NA	TRBJ1-2
SADSEQY	TRBV20-1	NA	TRBJ2-7
ATSASGAGGGQNTDTQY	TRBV10-3	NA	TRBJ2-3
ASSLEPPGTSIEQY	TRBV11-1	TRBD2	TRBJ2-7
ASDAESGANVLT	TRBV7-2	NA	TRBJ2-6
ASSLTGQGADTQY	TRBV27	TRBD1	TRBJ2-3
ASSHGLAGGPSTGELF	TRBV4-2	TRBD2	TRBJ2-2
ASSPRGPTSTYEQY	TRBV28	NA	TRBJ2-7
ASSQVNGGAGDTQY	TRBV4-3	TRBD2	TRBJ2-3
ASSFIGNTEAF	TRBV5-1	NA	TRBJ1-1
ASSESAGLAGKYEQY	TRBV25-1	TRBD2	NA
ASTFFFVGGSNYGYT	TRBV7-9	NA	TRBJ1-2
AISTGGMNTEAF	TRBV10-3	NA	TRBJ1-1
ASSAGLVSPETQY	TRBV11-1	TRBD2	TRBJ2-5
ASTAYRQNGHGYT	TRBV2	NA	TRBJ1-2
ASSSLRFGETQY	TRBV7-2	NA	TRBJ2-5
ASSHVGRGLKDYEQY	TRBV5-1	TRBD2	TRBJ2-7
ASSYSRTATNEQF	TRBV6-5	NA	TRBJ2-1
ASSLPSTVGYEQY	TRBV28	NA	TRBJ2-7
ASSLNPGSTSNEQF	TRBV27	NA	TRBJ2-1
ASSLWGGAGGNNEQF	TRBV7-9	TRBD2	TRBJ2-1
ASSLSGGVYNEQF	TRBV2	TRBD2	TRBJ2-1
ASSSDRVYYGYT	TRBV2	TRBD1	TRBJ1-2
ASSFQPSSYNEQF	TRBV7-3	NA	TRBJ2-1
ASSSKGPGEFTEAF	TRBV7-6	NA	TRBJ1-1
ASTAQGARETQY	TRBV6-1	TRBD1	TRBJ2-5